The 27 T cell receptor beta chains listed next were all sequenced from one sample in a study of cytomegalovirus exposure and HLA in healthy donors. In the PCR, 60 Vbeta and 13 Jbeta primers were used. Libraries were prepared by immunoSEQ multiplex PCR; TCRdb keeps only in-frame clonotypes and omits some of them. The sample gives some 180,000 clones, approximately 77% of which show up once; 3.4% is in the top ten. The sample consisted of PBMCs. Receptor source: a man in his forties in good health and CMV-seropositive.

The DNA for the CDR3 is TGTGCCAGCAGCGAAGCCGGGACTATAGATACGCAGTATTTT. Its protein is CASSEAGTIDTQYF. The V gene is TRBV7-2, the J gene TRBJ2-3, with 7 positions matching TRBD2. Trimming cost V 5 bases and J 5 bases; bases outside gene matches: 7. Germline V gene data show CDR1 as SGHTA and CDR2 as FQGNSA. CDR3 length: 14 amino acids.

This clone showed up just a few times. The J gene is TRBJ2-7, the V gene TRBV4-1, with 7 bases lining up with TRBD2. The CDR3 runs to 17 residues. The ends lost 2 bases at V and 2 bases at J; junction bases unmatched: 12. Per the germline V gene, CDR1 is MGHRA and CDR2 is YSYEKL. Here the CDR3 DNA reads TGCGCCAGCAGCCAAACCCCGGGTTGGGGGGGGACCTACGAGCAGTACTTC. It encodes CASSQTPGWGGTYEQYF.

This clone was recorded only once. The chain is built from TRBV28 and TRBJ1-3, with a tentative D call TRBD1 (5 bases). This CDR3 spans 15 amino acids. The ends were cut back, 5 bases at V and 3 bases at J, with 14 bases in the middle. Germline CDR1 reads MDHEN; CDR2 reads SYDVKM. The CDR3 loop reads CASSLHQGVGNTIYF. The CDR3 bases are TGTGCCAGCAGTCTTCACCAGGGTGTTGGAAACACCATATATTTT.

The CDR3: CASSFIAGEKETQYF. DNA of the CDR3: TGTGCCAGCAGTTTCATAGCGGGGGAGAAAGAGACCCAGTACTTC. This chain links TRBV6-5 with TRBJ2-5; 9 bases match TRBD2. The CDR3 sequence is 15 residues long. The V gene's germline CDR1 is MNHEY and CDR2 SVGAGI. The V and J ends lost 4 bases and 3 bases, in that order; junction bases with no gene match: 6.

V and J are TRBV5-1 and TRBJ2-3, with 9 bases identical to TRBD2. Trimming cost V 0 bases and J 2 bases; bases outside gene matches: 7. The CDR3 totals 17 residues. Per germline, CDR1 SGHRS and CDR2 YFSETQ. The CDR3 loop is CASSLVASGDHTDTQYF. The CDR3 DNA reads TGCGCCAGCAGCTTGGTGGCTAGCGGGGACCACACAGATACGCAGTATTTT.

The V and J genes are TRBV18 and TRBJ2-5, with D possibly TRBD1 on 5 matching bases. The V gene's germline CDR1 is KGHSH and CDR2 LQKENI. The CDR3 runs 17 residues. Trimming removed 3 bases from V and 5 bases from J, with 22 bases in between. Written as DNA, the CDR3 is TGTGCCAGCTCACCTATTTCTGGACACAACTGGGCGGAGACCCAGTACTTC. Translation: CASSPISGHNWAETQYF.

The V call is TRBV15, the J call TRBJ2-7; 8 bases map to TRBD1. Germline trimming cut 3 bases from V and 5 bases from J; bases unmatched to any gene: 6. The CDR3 spans 14 residues. Germline-derived CDR1 and CDR2 are LNHNV and YYDKDF (reference sequence). The CDR3 is CATSRDRASDEQYF. The CDR3 nucleotides are TGTGCCACCAGCAGGGACAGGGCTTCGGACGAGCAGTACTTC.

The V gene is TRBV30, the J gene TRBJ1-4; 11 bases agree with TRBD1. Trimming cost V 2 bases and J 8 bases; bases outside gene matches: 4. Germline-derived CDR1 and CDR2 are GTSNPN and SVGIG (reference sequence). The CDR3 length is 14 residues. The CDR3 reads CAWSTGQGEEKLFF. CDR3 DNA sequence: TGTGCCTGGAGTACGGGACAGGGGGAGGAAAAACTGTTTTTT.

The chain has TRBV7-2 and TRBJ1-1; the match to TRBD1 covers 9 bases. CDR3 size: 13 residues. The ends lost 3 bases at V and 5 bases at J; junction bases unmatched: 1. Looked up from germline, CDR1 is SGHTA and CDR2 is FQGNSA. The CDR3 protein is CASSLTGGTEAFF. The CDR3 coding sequence is TGTGCCAGCAGCTTGACAGGGGGGACTGAAGCTTTCTTT.

This clone showed up just a few times. The rearrangement links TRBV9 to TRBJ2-2; D not certain. Trimming removed 4 bases at V and 2 bases at J, with 15 bases between. The CDR3 is 16 amino acids. CDR1 is SGDLS and CDR2 is YYNGEE in the germline V gene. The CDR3 coding sequence is TGTGCCAGCAGCCGAATCGTGGCAGATAACACCGGGGAGCTGTTTTTT. It yields the protein CASSRIVADNTGELFF.

The rearrangement uses TRBV9 and TRBJ2-3; D might be TRBD2 (5 bases). The V and J ends lost 0 bases and 2 bases respectively, with 16 bases between them. Germline CDR1 reads SGDLS; CDR2 reads YYNGEE. This CDR3 has 17 residues. CDR3 amino acids: CASSVGDPDWVTDTQYF. As DNA, the CDR3 is TGTGCCAGCAGCGTAGGAGACCCGGACTGGGTCACAGATACGCAGTATTTT. The full variable domain, rest sourced from reference TRBV9 and TRBJ2-3, is DSGVTQTPKHLITATGQRVTLRCSPRSGDLSVYWYQQSLDQGLQFLIQYYNGEERAKGNILERFSAQQFPDLHSELNLSSLELGDSALYFCASSVGDPDWVTDTQYFGPGTRLTVL.

The chain links TRBV7-9 to TRBJ2-1; tentatively, D is TRBD1 (5 bases). This CDR3 spans 14 amino acids. The V end lost 11 bases, the J end lost 1 base, and 15 bases lay between the germline ends. The V gene's germline CDR1 is SEHNR and CDR2 FQNEAQ (reference sequence). The CDR3, as DNA: TGTGCCGCAGTCAGGGTTCGGTCCTACAATGAGCAGTTCTTC. Translated, it gives CAAVRVRSYNEQFF.

The chain employs TRBV5-1 and TRBJ2-2; 7 bases align to TRBD1. CDR1 is SGHRS and CDR2 is YFSETQ in the germline V gene. This CDR3 comprises 15 residues. J lost 2 bases, V lost 7 bases, and 8 bases had no gene match. The chain's CDR3 is CASGRDSPNTGELFF. CDR3 sequence (DNA): TGCGCCAGCGGACGGGACAGCCCAAACACCGGGGAGCTGTTTTTT.

The sample holds one count of this clone. The chain combines TRBV19 with TRBJ1-1, with a tentative D call TRBD1 (6 bases). Trimming removed 10 bases at V and 0 bases at J, with 21 bases between. Germline CDR1 and CDR2: LNHDA and SQIVND (reference sequence). CDR3 length: 16 residues. CDR3 region: CATNPPRGTMNTEAFF. The CDR3 DNA is TGTGCCACCAATCCCCCTCGTGGGACAATGAACACTGAAGCTTTCTTT.

This clone occurred a few times. The chain has TRBV2 and TRBJ2-7; TRBD1 aligns across 7 bases. Germline V lookup: CDR1 SNHLY, CDR2 FYNNEI. The CDR3 covers 13 residues. The ends lost 8 bases at V and 2 bases at J; junction bases unmatched: 6. The CDR3 is CASGWTGPYEQYF. The CDR3 nucleotides are TGTGCCAGCGGATGGACAGGACCCTACGAGCAGTACTTC.

V and J are TRBV2 and TRBJ1-5, with a possible D match to TRBD1 (5 bases). The CDR3 is 14 amino acids. Germline-derived CDR1 and CDR2 are SNHLY and FYNNEI. V gave up 5 bases and J gave up 4 bases, with 12 bases separating them. The CDR3 DNA reads TGTGCCAGCAGTACCCCGGGGGGGAATCAGCCCCAGCATTTT. Its protein is CASSTPGGNQPQHF.

This clone has a handful of counts. The chain is built from TRBV11-3 and TRBJ1-1; perhaps TRBD1 as D (6 bases). Germline values: CDR1 SGHNT, CDR2 YENEEA. The CDR3 covers 13 residues. With 1 base removed from V and 6 bases from J, the gap between germline ends came to 9 bases. The CDR3 coding sequence is TGTGCCAGCAGCTTAGTAAAGGGGGCTGAAGCTTTCTTT. This sequence encodes CASSLVKGAEAFF.

This clone appeared a few times. V is TRBV9 and J is TRBJ2-5; 14 nucleotides line up with TRBD2. The V gene end was trimmed by 3 bases and the J gene end by 5 bases; junction bases not matched to a gene: 3. This CDR3 has 15 residues. Germline V lookup: CDR1 SGDLS, CDR2 YYNGEE. CDR3 DNA: TGTGCCAGCAGCGCGACTAGCGGGAGGGCGGAGACCCAGTACTTC. Translation: CASSATSGRAETQYF.

The chain joins TRBV6-5 to TRBJ2-3, with D tentatively TRBD1 (5 bases). Per germline, CDR1 MNHEY and CDR2 SVGAGI. The germline V and J ends were trimmed by 8 bases and 0 bases, with 12 bases remaining between them. This CDR3 comprises 14 residues. The CDR3 DNA reads TGTGCCAGCCACAGGTCAGGAAGCACAGATACGCAGTATTTT. Its translation: CASHRSGSTDTQYF.

The chain joins TRBV6-5 to TRBJ1-2, with 7 bases fitting TRBD1. CDR1 is MNHEY and CDR2 is SVGAGI in the germline V gene. The ends lost 4 bases at V and 1 base at J; junction bases unmatched: 3. The length of the CDR3 is 14 residues. The CDR3 nucleotides read TGTGCCAGCAGTTTCGACAGGGATAACTATGGCTACACCTTC. It codes for CASSFDRDNYGYTF.

This chain links TRBV29-1 with TRBJ1-2; TRBD1 matches 8 bases. The CDR3 loop spans 15 amino acids. With 6 bases clipped from V and 3 bases from J, the junction kept 12 bases outside the gene matches. Germline V lookup: CDR1 SQVTM, CDR2 ANQGSEA. CDR3 sequence reads: CSVPDRVSTDYGYTF. CDR3 DNA sequence: TGCAGCGTCCCGGACAGGGTTTCGACAGACTATGGCTACACCTTC.

The chain combines TRBV6-4 with TRBJ2-3; TRBD2 matches at 14 bases. The germline CDR1 and CDR2 sequences are MRHNA and SNTAGT. There are 15 residues in the CDR3. With V trimmed by 8 bases and J by 5 bases, 6 bases remained unmatched. The CDR3 sequence is CASPTSGRAGDTQYF. The CDR3, as DNA: TGTGCCAGCCCGACTAGCGGGAGGGCGGGAGATACGCAGTATTTT.

This rearrangement joins TRBV5-6 to TRBJ1-3; D perhaps matches TRBD1 (6 bases). This CDR3 spans 16 amino acids. Per germline, CDR1 SGHDT and CDR2 YYEEEE. Trimming removed 0 bases from V and 0 bases from J, with 10 bases in between. CDR3 protein: CASSLAGGRSGNTIYF. CDR3 in DNA: TGTGCCAGCAGCTTGGCGGGGGGGCGCTCTGGAAACACCATATATTTT.

V is TRBV28 and J is TRBJ2-2; D gene ambiguous. The germline V gene encodes CDR1 MDHEN and CDR2 SYDVKM. This CDR3 region has 15 residues. V lost 6 bases and J lost 4, with 15 bases in between. CDR3 loop: CASSPPLMSTGELFF. As DNA, the CDR3 is TGTGCCAGCAGCCCGCCCCTTATGAGCACCGGGGAGCTGTTTTTT.

As to this clone: The junction does not match germline at one end; this may be a read error. V usage is TRBV27 and J usage is TRBJ2-1, with D possibly matching TRBD2 (7 bases). The CDR3 contains 15 residues. Germline lookup yields CDR1 MNHEY and CDR2 SMNVEV (reference sequence). Here the CDR3 DNA reads TGTGCCAGCAGTGTCCGGGGGGCAGTCTACAGTGAGCAGTTCTTC. Protein product: CASSVRGAVYSEQFF.

The rearrangement links TRBV29-1 to TRBJ1-2; weak D call: TRBD1 (5 bases). The CDR3 sequence is 13 residues long. V was cut by 6 bases and J by 4 bases, with 15 bases left in between. Germline CDR1 reads SQVTM; CDR2 reads ANQGSEA. CDR3 DNA sequence: TGCAGCGTACGCCTTCAGGGAGGCTATGGCTACACCTTC. This encodes CSVRLQGGYGYTF.

CDR3 nucleotides: TGTGCCAGCAGTGAAAGGGTTGGGGGGACAGGGGAGCCCCAGTACTTC. Encoded protein: CASSERVGGTGEPQYF. The chain joins TRBV2 to TRBJ2-5, with 10 bases aligning to TRBD1. The CDR3 is made up of 16 amino acids. The J segment lost 9 bases and the V segment lost 2 bases, leaving 12 bases of the junction unmatched. Germline CDR1 SNHLY, CDR2 FYNNEI.